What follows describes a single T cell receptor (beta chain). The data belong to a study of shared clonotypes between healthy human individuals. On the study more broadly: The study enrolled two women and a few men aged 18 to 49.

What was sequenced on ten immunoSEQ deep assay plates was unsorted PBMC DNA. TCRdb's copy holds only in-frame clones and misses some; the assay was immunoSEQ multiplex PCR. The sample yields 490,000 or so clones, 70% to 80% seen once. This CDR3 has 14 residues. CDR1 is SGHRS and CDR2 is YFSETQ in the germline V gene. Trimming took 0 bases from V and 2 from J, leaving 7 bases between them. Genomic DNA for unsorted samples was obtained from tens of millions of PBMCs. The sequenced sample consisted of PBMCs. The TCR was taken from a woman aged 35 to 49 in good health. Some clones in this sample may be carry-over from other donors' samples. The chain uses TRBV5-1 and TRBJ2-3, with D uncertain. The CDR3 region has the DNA TGCGCCAGCAGCTTGGCCCTGGTCACAGATACGCAGTATTTT. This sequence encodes CASSLALVTDTQYF.